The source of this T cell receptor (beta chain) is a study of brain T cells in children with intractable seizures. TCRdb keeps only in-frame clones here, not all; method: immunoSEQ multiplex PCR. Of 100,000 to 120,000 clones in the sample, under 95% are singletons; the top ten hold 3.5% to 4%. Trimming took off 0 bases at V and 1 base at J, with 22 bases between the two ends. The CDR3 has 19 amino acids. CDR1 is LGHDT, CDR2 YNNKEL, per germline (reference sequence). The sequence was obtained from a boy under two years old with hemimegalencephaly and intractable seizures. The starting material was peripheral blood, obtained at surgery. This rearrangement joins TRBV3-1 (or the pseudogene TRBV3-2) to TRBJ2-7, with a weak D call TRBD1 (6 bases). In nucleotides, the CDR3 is TGTGCCAGCAGCCAAGATCACCCCCCCCTGAGAGGGGGATCCTACGAGCAGTACTTC. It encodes CASSQDHPPLRGGSYEQYF.